Listed here is a single TCR beta chain. Its target is not known. The data derive from a study of response to subunit inactivated influenza vaccine. Whole-study results and caveats: With each seasonal influenza vaccination, the authors suggested, few new T cells are recruited.

The CDR3 loop spans 17 amino acids. The junction had 10 bases not matched to a gene; V was cut back by 0 bases and J by 6 bases. Germline values: CDR1 SGHRS, CDR2 YFSETQ. TCRdb passed the RT-PCR reads through MiXCR, listing each CDR3 protein once. The sample contains hundreds of thousands of distinct CDR3 sequences, about 20% of which appear only once. The chain links TRBV5-1 to TRBJ1-2; 11 bases fit TRBD1. This material consisted of PBMCs from blood, taken around 22 months after vaccination. This receptor was obtained from a man aged 45 to 75 who received an inactivated influenza vaccine. CDR3 residues: CASSLVGQGALWDGYTF. CDR3 DNA sequence: TGCGCCAGCAGCTTGGTAGGACAGGGGGCGTTATGGGATGGCTACACCTTC.